This T cell receptor beta chain was identified in a study of blood T cell repertoires in COVID-19. Study-level information: Sources were T cells, B-cell-depleted T cells, or PBMCs; the material itself was cDNA or gDNA.

Those enrolled in Seattle joined during active infection and were followed longitudinally afterward. Data came from immunoSEQ multiplex PCR; TCRdb stores just in-frame clones and leaves some out. The top ten hold under 14% of the sample, which has fewer than 250,000 clones, approximately 84% seen once. Germline V gene lookup returns CDR1 ENHRY and CDR2 SYGVKD. CDR3 size: 13 residues. J was trimmed by 4 bases and V by 10 bases; bases with no gene match: 5. This clone was observed a single time. The chain has TRBV10-3 and TRBJ2-2; 8 positions match TRBD1. Sample: peripheral blood. This clonotype originated in a man in his fifties or sixties with COVID-19, enrolled during active disease. The chain's CDR3 is CATRTGTTGELFF. The CDR3 region has the DNA TGTGCCACCCGGACAGGGACCACCGGGGAGCTGTTTTTT.